This T cell receptor (beta chain) was sequenced in a study of OX40 agonist ivuxolimab in advanced cancers. Across the whole study: Three patients had partial responses: one hepatocellular carcinoma, two cutaneous melanoma.

Blood sampling took place at baseline, cycle 4 day 1, and cycle 7 day 1. Turning to this clone: Its antigen remains unknown.

The table came from immunoSEQ multiplex PCR; TCRdb's copy has only in-frame clones and leaves some out. This sample carries about 70,000 clones, approximately 78% of them seen once, and the ten largest clones take about 5%. CDR3 length equals 14 residues. V shed 5 bases and J 4 bases; nucleotides not matched to a gene: 7. Germline V gene lookup returns CDR1 SGHTA and CDR2 FQGTGA. Overall study results and limits: Averaged across samples, CD8+ T cells carried more expanded clones than CD4+ did. Some patients who did not respond also had low normalized T-cell clonal expansion.

This TCR was sampled from an adult with an advanced solid tumor such as melanoma, head and neck, liver or kidney cancer. The chain employs TRBV7-3 and TRBJ1-2; TRBD1 matches at 7 bases. The sequences come from CD4+ or CD8+ T cells sorted from blood, collected in a trial of the OX40 agonist ivuxolimab. DNA of the CDR3: TGTGCCAGCAGCCCACAGACAGGGAGCTATGGCTACACCTTC. Amino acids: CASSPQTGSYGYTF.